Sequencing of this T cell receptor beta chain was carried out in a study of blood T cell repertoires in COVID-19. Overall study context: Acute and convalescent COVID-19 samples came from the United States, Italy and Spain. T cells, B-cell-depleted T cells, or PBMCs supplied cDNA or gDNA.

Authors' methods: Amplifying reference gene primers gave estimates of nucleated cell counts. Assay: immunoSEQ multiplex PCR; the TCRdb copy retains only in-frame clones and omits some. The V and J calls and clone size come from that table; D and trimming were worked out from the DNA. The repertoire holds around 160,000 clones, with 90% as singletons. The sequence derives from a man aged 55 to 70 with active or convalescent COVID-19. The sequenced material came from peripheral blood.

Here the CDR3 DNA reads TGCGCCAGCAGTGAAGGGGGATTTCAGCCCCAGCATTTT. It yields the protein CASSEGGFQPQHF. The gene calls are TRBV10-1 and TRBJ1-5, with D perhaps TRBD1 (6 bases). V was clipped by 3 bases and J by 6 bases, with 9 bases between them. Germline V lookup: CDR1 WNHNN, CDR2 SYGVQD (reference sequence). The CDR3 covers 13 residues.